The 10 T cell receptor beta chains presented below share a single source sample, sequenced in a study of identical twins. TCRdb processed the 5' RACE reads anew with MiXCR; each CDR3 protein has one entry. The sample carries 600,000 to 850,000 distinct CDR3 sequences, 15% to 20% recorded once. Another study also made use of these data, one on T cells expressing NK-cell markers.

Sequencing was done on a sample of PBMCs. The receptor source for this set is a woman under 30 in good health.

The V and J genes are TRBV4-2 and TRBJ2-7; D is uncertain. This CDR3 region has 14 residues. With 0 bases removed from V and 1 base from J, the gap between germline ends came to 7 bases. The germline CDR1 and CDR2 sequences are LGHNA and YNFKEQ. The chain's CDR3 is CASSQETFSYEQYF. The CDR3 DNA sequence: TGTGCCAGCAGCCAAGAAACCTTTTCCTACGAGCAGTACTTC.

This clonotype was observed a few times. V gene TRBV7-2 combines with J gene TRBJ2-5, with D unclear. V lost 5 bases and J lost 7, with 17 bases in between. This CDR3 spans 14 amino acids. Germline values: CDR1 SGHTA, CDR2 FQGNSA. The CDR3 nucleotides are TGTGCCAGCAGCCCAGAGGTGACGTCTAGGACCCAGTACTTC. As protein: CASSPEVTSRTQYF.

The rearrangement links TRBV12-3 or TRBV12-4 to TRBJ1-2, with TRBD1 matching over 8 bases. This CDR3 is 14 amino acids long. V shed 4 bases, J shed 4 bases, and the junction held 5 bases outside the gene matches. CDR3 loop: CASSSRGRGYGYTF. In DNA, the CDR3 is TGTGCCAGCAGTTCCAGGGGGCGCGGCTATGGCTACACCTTC.

The V gene is TRBV5-1, the J gene TRBJ2-5; D unclear. The CDR3 runs to 15 residues. Between the trimmed V and J ends, which lost 0 bases and 4 bases, there was a span of 13 bases. Germline V lookup: CDR1 SGHRS, CDR2 YFSETQ. The CDR3 reads CASSLAGSTGETQYF. The CDR3 coding sequence is TGCGCCAGCAGCTTGGCCGGAAGCACGGGAGAGACCCAGTACTTC.

The V gene is TRBV20-1, the J gene TRBJ2-5; perhaps TRBD2 as D (5 bases). The CDR3 covers 13 residues. Trimming pared 3 bases from V and 5 bases from J, leaving 13 bases between. Germline V lookup: CDR1 DFQATT, CDR2 SNEGSKA (reference sequence). CDR3 in amino acids: CSASPGGRETQYF. The DNA of the CDR3 is TGCAGTGCTAGCCCCGGAGGTCGGGAGACCCAGTACTTC.

This clonotype has more than one count but fewer than ten. The V gene is TRBV12-3 or TRBV12-4, the J gene TRBJ1-4; D ambiguous. Trimming stripped 3 bases from V and 8 bases from J, with 13 bases between. This CDR3 comprises 14 residues. CDR3 DNA: TGTGCCAGCAGTTTTCTCCCCCAAGGGGAAAAACTGTTTTTT. Translation gives CASSFLPQGEKLFF.

This clonotype was observed at least ten times. Mismatch with germline at one junction end may stem from a read error. This chain links TRBV5-8 with TRBJ1-4; D gene unclear. CDR1 and CDR2 from the germline V gene are SGHTS and YDEGEE. The CDR3 spans 15 residues. The CDR3 DNA reads as TGTGCCAGCAGTTTGGGTTTGACCGAAAGGGAAAAACTGTTTTTT. Amino acid sequence: CASSLGLTEREKLFF.

The chain couples TRBV6-5 to TRBJ2-5, with D unresolved. The CDR3 is 14 residues long. V was cut by 2 bases and J by 10 bases, with 17 bases left in between. Germline values: CDR1 MNHEY, CDR2 SVGAGI. Here the CDR3 DNA reads TGTGCCAGCAGTTACAGTCCGACCCGTAGTTTCCAGTACTTC. It codes for CASSYSPTRSFQYF.

This rearrangement joins TRBV7-6 to TRBJ1-1; 9 bases fit TRBD1. Unmatched junction bases numbered 10, after V lost 7 bases and J lost 1 base. The CDR3 is made up of 16 amino acids. Germline CDR1 and CDR2: SGHVS and FNYEAQ. CDR3 amino acids: CASIPPGTGRNTEAFF. In nucleotides, the CDR3 is TGTGCCAGCATCCCCCCAGGGACAGGGAGGAACACTGAAGCTTTCTTT.

This chain connects TRBV6-2 or TRBV6-3 to TRBJ2-1; a possible D gene is TRBD1 (5 bases). The V gene lost 0 bases and the J gene lost 8 bases, with 14 bases spanning the gap. This CDR3 is 15 amino acids long. Germline CDR1 and CDR2: MNHEY and SVGEGT. Here the CDR3 reads CASSYSGEGFDEQFF. As DNA, the CDR3 is TGTGCCAGCAGTTACTCAGGGGAAGGGTTCGATGAGCAGTTCTTC.